This T cell receptor beta chain was documented in a study of blood T cell repertoires in COVID-19 (dated by TCRdb to the early 2020s). Regarding the complete study: Samples covering the acute and convalescent phases of COVID-19 were provided by collaborators in the United States, Italy and Spain. Sample metadata almost always included a de-identified subject ID, COVID-19 status, age in years and sex. Where available, HLA class I and class II types were obtained from metadata supplied by the sample provider rather than from assay-based typing. A freely available public database, intended as a resource for researchers studying the immune response to SARS-CoV-2, is where the repertoires were released. The material from the prospective study consisted of cDNA or gDNA derived from T cells, B-cell-depleted T cells, or PBMCs. Samples were obtained from the ongoing ImmuneRACE study (first 160 participants) and from about 1,300 subjects provided by 6 global collaborators. Deeply sampled blood TCRbeta repertoires from subjects exposed to, actively infected with, or recovered from COVID-19 were included in the dataset. General conclusions and limits of the study: The quantity of clinical and demographic metadata differed by source and by participant and was supplied without curation.

TCRbeta CDR3 regions were amplified from genomic DNA using the immunoSEQ Assay, a bias-controlled multiplex PCR. As for the authors' bioinformatics: Nucleated cell counts per sample were estimated from amplification of reference gene primers within the assay. Sequence reads were collapsed and filtered to measure the absolute abundance of every unique TCRbeta CDR3 rearrangement. For each sample, productive Simpson clonality was calculated as the square root of Simpson's diversity index over productive rearrangements. Sourced from immuneACCESS, this table was stored by TCRdb with only in-frame sequences that have V and J called. A share of the clones is absent; for the studies checked, an unresolved V gene accounts for under half, and the remainder has no known explanation. V, J and clone size are taken as reported in that table, and D and trimming were inferred from the DNA itself. Recorded for this sample are 230,000 or so clones; about 85% of them occurred a single time. The top ten constitute 5% to 7.5% of the sample.

Participants in the prospective study were enrolled through a virtual design, were aged 18 to 89 years, and lived in approximately 25 United States geographic areas. In the prospective study, cohorts were assigned on the basis of participant-reported clinical history obtained from a screening survey and a study questionnaire. Exposed participants had been in contact with someone with a PCR-confirmed or clinician-diagnosed COVID-19 case within 2 weeks of study entry. Each participant in the prospective study had whole blood, serum and a nasopharyngeal or oropharyngeal swab collected by mobile phlebotomists. Prospective study participants could optionally give additional blood draws and questionnaires over a 2-month period. Blood samples from the prospective study were shipped frozen or at room temperature prior to DNA extraction. Points on this clone: Its antigen target is currently unknown. No base quality values were provided; no much bigger clone lies one nucleotide off.

Taken from the germline V gene, the CDR1 and CDR2 loops are SGHAT and FQNNGV. V loses 5 bases of germline sequence and J loses 6 bases, and the interval between the two ends is 19 bases. Measured from the cysteine to the phenylalanine, the CDR3 is 15 residues long. CDR3 DNA only is kept here, 45 bases in frame from base 1. This TCR derives from a woman between 50 and 59 years old who had been exposed to COVID-19. The sequence links TRBV11-2 to TRBJ1-1; TRBD1 is perhaps the D gene, given 5 matching bases. The sequenced sample consisted of PBMCs or T cells enriched from blood (not recorded which). At the DNA level, the sequence is TGTGCCAGCAGCCCAATAGGGAGGCTAGGGGCTGAAGCTTTCTTT. Its coded protein is CASSPIGRLGAEAFF.